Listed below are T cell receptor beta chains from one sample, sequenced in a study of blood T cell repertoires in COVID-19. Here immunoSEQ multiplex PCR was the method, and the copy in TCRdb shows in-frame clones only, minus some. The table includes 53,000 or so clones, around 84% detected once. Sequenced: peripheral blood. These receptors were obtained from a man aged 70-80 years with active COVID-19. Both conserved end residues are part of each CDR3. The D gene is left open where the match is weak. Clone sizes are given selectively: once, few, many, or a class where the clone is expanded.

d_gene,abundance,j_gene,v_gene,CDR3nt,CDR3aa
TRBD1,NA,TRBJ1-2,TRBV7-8,TGTGCCAGCAGCCCTACGGACAGGGACTATGGCTACACCTTC,CASSPTDRDYGYTF
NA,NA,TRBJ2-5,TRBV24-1,TGTGCCACCAGTGATTTGGGGAGAGGGGAGACCCAGTACTTC,CATSDLGRGETQYF
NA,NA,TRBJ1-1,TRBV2,TGTGCCAGCAGTGCAGACCGGGGTGAAGCTTTCTTT,CASSADRGEAFF
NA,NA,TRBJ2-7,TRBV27,TGTGCCAGCAGTTTATCAAGGGGAGCGGGCTACGAGCAGTACTTC,CASSLSRGAGYEQYF
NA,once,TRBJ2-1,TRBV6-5,TGTGCCAGCAGTTCCTTGCGGGATGAGCAGTTCTTC,CASSSLRDEQFF
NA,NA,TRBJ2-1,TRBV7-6,TGTGCCAGCAGCCGCGGGACGGGGCCCTACAATGAGCAGTTCTTC,CASSRGTGPYNEQFF
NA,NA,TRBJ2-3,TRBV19,TGTGCCAGTAGTATTCGAGGCAGGGGAATATATACGCAGTATTTT,CASSIRGRGIYTQYF
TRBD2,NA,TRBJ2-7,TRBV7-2,TGTGCCAGCAGCTTGTTCTTCCGACGGGGGGAAGAGCAGTACTTC,CASSLFFRRGEEQYF
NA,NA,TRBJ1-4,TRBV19,TGTGCCAGTAGAGTGGGGGCCGCGTTCGGGGATGAAAAACTGTTTTTT,CASRVGAAFGDEKLFF
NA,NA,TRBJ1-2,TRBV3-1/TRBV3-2,TGTGCCAGCAGCCAAGCCCAGGGCCTCTATGGCTACACCTTC,CASSQAQGLYGYTF
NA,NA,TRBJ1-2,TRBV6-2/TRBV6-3,TGTGCCAGCAGCCAAGACAGCTCTAGGGGCTACACCTTC,CASSQDSSRGYTF
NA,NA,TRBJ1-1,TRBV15,TGTGCCACCAGCAGGGACTACACTGAAGCTTTCTTT,CATSRDYTEAFF
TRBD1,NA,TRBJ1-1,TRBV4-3,TGCGCCAGCGGGGCCGGGACAGGGGATGACACTGAAGCTTTCTTT,CASGAGTGDDTEAFF
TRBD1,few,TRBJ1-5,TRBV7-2,TGTGCCAGCAGCCGGGACAGGGGGGCTCAGCCCCAGCATTTT,CASSRDRGAQPQHF
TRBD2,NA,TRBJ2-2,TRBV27,TGTGCCAGCAGTTTTTATCTAGCGGGGAACACCGGGGAGCTGTTTTTT,CASSFYLAGNTGELFF
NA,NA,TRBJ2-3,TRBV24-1,TGTGCCACCAGTGATTTGGGATCCGGCAGGGGTACGCAGTATTTT,CATSDLGSGRGTQYF
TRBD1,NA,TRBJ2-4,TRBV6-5,TGTGCCAGCAGTCCGGGACAGGGGGTAAACATTCAGTACTTC,CASSPGQGVNIQYF
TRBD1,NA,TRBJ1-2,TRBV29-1,TGCAGCGGAGGGGACAGGGGGGGCTATGGCTACACCTTC,CSGGDRGGYGYTF
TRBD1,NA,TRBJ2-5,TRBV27,TGTGCCAGCAGTTTAGGACAGGCGCAAGAGACCCAGTACTTC,CASSLGQAQETQYF
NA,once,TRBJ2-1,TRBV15,TGTGCCACCAGCAGAGACCAGGGAAGTGAGCAGTTCTTC,CATSRDQGSEQFF
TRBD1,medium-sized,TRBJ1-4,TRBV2,TGTGCCAGCAGAACCCCGACAGGGCCTAATGAAAAACTGTTTTTT,CASRTPTGPNEKLFF
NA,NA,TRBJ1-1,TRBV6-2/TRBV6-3,TGTGCCAGCAGTGTAACAGGGCCGAAGGGAGCTTTCTTT,CASSVTGPKGAFF
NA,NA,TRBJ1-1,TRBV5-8,TGTGCCAGCAGCTTTAGAGGCACTGAAGCTTTCTTT,CASSFRGTEAFF
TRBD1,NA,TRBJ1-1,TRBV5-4,TGTGCCAGCAGCCTAGGGACAGGGGTTGCTGAAGCTTTCTTT,CASSLGTGVAEAFF
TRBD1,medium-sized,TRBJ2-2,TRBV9,TGTGCCAGCAGCCCTTTCGGGACAGGGGGCACCGGGGAGCTGTTTTTT,CASSPFGTGGTGELFF
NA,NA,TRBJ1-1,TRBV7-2,TGTGCCAGCAGCTTAGTAGGAGGAAACACTGAAGCTTTCTTT,CASSLVGGNTEAFF
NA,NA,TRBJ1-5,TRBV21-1,TGTGCCAGCAGCCAAGGACAGGGGGTTTATCATAGCAATCAGCCCCAGCATTTT,CASSQGQGVYHSNQPQHF
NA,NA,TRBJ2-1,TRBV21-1,TGTGCCAGCAGCCAGAAGTCACAGCCCAGCGGGCAGTTCTTC,CASSQKSQPSGQFF
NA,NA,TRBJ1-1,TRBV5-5,TGTGCCAGCAGCATGGGACAGAACACTGAAGCTTTCTTT,CASSMGQNTEAFF
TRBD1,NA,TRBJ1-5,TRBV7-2,TGTGCCAGCAGTCCCACAGGGGGGGATCAGCCCCAGCATTTT,CASSPTGGDQPQHF
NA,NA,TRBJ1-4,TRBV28,TGTGCCAGCTTTCAGCCGGGAGGGTCCGGGAGTGGTGAAAAACTGTTTTTT,CASFQPGGSGSGEKLFF
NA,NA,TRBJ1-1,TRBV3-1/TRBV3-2,TGTGCCAGCAGCCCCTCTGGTCTGGACTCCATGAACACTGAAGCTTTCTTT,CASSPSGLDSMNTEAFF
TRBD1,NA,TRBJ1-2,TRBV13,TGTGCCAGCACGACAGGGGGAACTAGCTATGGCTACACCTTC,CASTTGGTSYGYTF
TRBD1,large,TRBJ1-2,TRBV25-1,TGTGCCAGCAGTGAAGTCGGGACAGCCTATGGCTACACCTTC,CASSEVGTAYGYTF
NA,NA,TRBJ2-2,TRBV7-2,TGTGCCAGCAGCTTAAGGGTGAGCGGCGGGACCGGGGAGCTGTTTTTT,CASSLRVSGGTGELFF
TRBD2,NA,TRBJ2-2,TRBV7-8,TGTGCCAGCAGCTTATTAGGTAGCGGGGCCTTTGGGCTGTTTTTT,CASSLLGSGAFGLFF
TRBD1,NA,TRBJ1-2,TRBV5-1,TGCGCCAGCAGCTACGGGGACAGAGGCTATGGCTACACCTTC,CASSYGDRGYGYTF
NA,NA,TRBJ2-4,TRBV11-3,TGTGCCAGCAGCTCCCTTAACAGCGCCAAAAACATTCAGTACTTC,CASSSLNSAKNIQYF
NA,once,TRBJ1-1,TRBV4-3,TGCGCCAGCAGCCAAGACCCCCAGGGGAATGAAGCTTTCTTT,CASSQDPQGNEAFF
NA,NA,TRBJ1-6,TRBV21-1,TGTGCCAGCAGCAAACGGACAGGGGGCAATAATTCACCCCTCCACTTT,CASSKRTGGNNSPLHF